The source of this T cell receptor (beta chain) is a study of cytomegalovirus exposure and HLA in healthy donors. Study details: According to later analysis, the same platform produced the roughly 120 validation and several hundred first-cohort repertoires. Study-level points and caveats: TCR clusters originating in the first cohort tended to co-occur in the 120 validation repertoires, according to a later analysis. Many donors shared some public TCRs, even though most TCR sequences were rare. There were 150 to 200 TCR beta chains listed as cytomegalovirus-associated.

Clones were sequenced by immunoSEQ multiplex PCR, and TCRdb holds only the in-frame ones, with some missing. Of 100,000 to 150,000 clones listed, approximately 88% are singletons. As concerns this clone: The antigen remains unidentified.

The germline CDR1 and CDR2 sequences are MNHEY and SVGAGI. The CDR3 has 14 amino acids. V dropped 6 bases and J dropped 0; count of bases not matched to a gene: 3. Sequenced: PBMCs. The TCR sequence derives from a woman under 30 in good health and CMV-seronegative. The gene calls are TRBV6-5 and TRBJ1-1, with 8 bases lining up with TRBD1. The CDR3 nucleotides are TGTGCCAGCAGGCGGACAGGGATGAACACTGAAGCTTTCTTT. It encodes CASRRTGMNTEAFF.